Below are 28 T cell receptor beta chains sequenced from a single sample in a study of cytomegalovirus exposure and HLA in healthy donors. The primer mix had 60 Vbeta and 13 Jbeta primers. Here immunoSEQ multiplex PCR was the method, and the copy in TCRdb shows in-frame clones only, minus some. The sample includes about 64,000 clones, about three quarters of them seen just once. Sequenced: PBMCs. The source is a male donor in good health and CMV-seropositive.

This clone was observed once. The chain uses TRBV6-4 and TRBJ1-2; D is unclear. The CDR3 sequence is 13 residues long. With 6 bases removed from V and 4 bases from J, the gap between germline ends came to 12 bases. CDR1 MRHNA and CDR2 SNTAGT come from the germline V gene. DNA of the CDR3: TGTGCCAGCAGGGAGCCCGGAGGCTATGGCTACACCTTC. Protein: CASREPGGYGYTF.

V gene TRBV5-4 combines with J gene TRBJ2-3, with 10 bases fitting TRBD2. CDR3 length: 20 residues. CDR1 is SGHNT and CDR2 is YYREEE in the germline V gene (reference sequence). Trimming took 4 bases from V and 1 from J; bases not matched to a gene: 18. The CDR3 reads CASSPGGLAGAIGGTDTQYF. The CDR3 bases are TGTGCCAGCAGCCCGGGGGGGCTAGCGGGGGCCATTGGGGGCACAGATACGCAGTATTTT.

The chain joins TRBV29-1 to TRBJ2-7, with D perhaps TRBD2 (6 bases). Germline values: CDR1 SQVTM, CDR2 ANQGSEA. This CDR3 has 13 amino acids. V shed 6 bases and J shed 0 bases, with 12 bases lying between them. The CDR3 region is CSVIGGSSYEQYF. CDR3 in DNA: TGCAGCGTGATCGGGGGAAGCTCCTACGAGCAGTACTTC.

V is TRBV5-1 and J is TRBJ1-1, with D hard to call. Germline V lookup: CDR1 SGHRS, CDR2 YFSETQ. The CDR3 extends over 14 amino acids. V lost 1 base and J lost 3, with 10 bases in between. CDR3 loop: CASSLPTTDTEAFF. For the CDR3, the DNA is TGCGCCAGCAGCTTGCCGACTACGGACACTGAAGCTTTCTTT.

The rearrangement links TRBV21-1 to TRBJ2-3; TRBD1, the table's D call, was not compared with the DNA. TRBV21-1 is termed a pseudogene. CDR3 size: 15 residues. For the CDR3, the DNA is TGTGCCAGCAGCAGTAGGGGGCAGAACACAGATACGCAGTATTTT. It translates to CASSSRGQNTDTQYF.

The chain uses TRBV5-3 and TRBJ2-3, with TRBD2 as a possible D gene (6 bases). TRBV5-3 is identified as an open reading frame with a role that is uncertain. CDR3 length: 17 residues. V dropped 0 bases and J dropped 3 bases, with 17 bases sitting between them. CDR3 DNA sequence: TGTGCCAGAAGCTTGGTCCGGGACTCCGTGGGGACAGATACGCAGTATTTT. Amino acids: CARSLVRDSVGTDTQYF.

In DNA form, the CDR3 reads TGTGCCAGCAGTGAAGCCGACTCAAGCAATGAGCAGTTCTTC. It codes for CASSEADSSNEQFF. The gene calls are TRBV6-4 and TRBJ2-1; no clear D. Germline CDR1 is MRHNA and CDR2 is SNTAGT. Trimming left V 3 bases short and J 6 bases short, with 12 bases between. The CDR3 consists of 14 residues.

The chain recombines TRBV7-9 with TRBJ1-1; possibly TRBD1 for D (5 bases). The CDR3 spans 15 residues. Trimming took off 4 bases at V and 1 base at J, with 13 bases between the two ends. Germline V gene data show CDR1 as SEHNR and CDR2 as FQNEAQ (reference sequence). The DNA for the CDR3 is TGTGCCAGCAGCTCCGACATCGACAGGAACACTGAAGCTTTCTTT. It encodes CASSSDIDRNTEAFF.

The chain has TRBV7-9 and TRBJ2-2; 8 nucleotides agree with TRBD2. The germline CDR1 and CDR2 sequences are SEHNR and FQNEAQ (reference sequence). V trimming: 5 bases; J trimming: 1 base; junction bases outside the gene matches: 9. The CDR3 sequence is 17 residues long. Here the CDR3 reads CASSVKPGGVNTGELFF. The DNA for the CDR3 is TGTGCCAGCAGCGTGAAGCCCGGGGGGGTGAACACCGGGGAGCTGTTTTTT.

The V and J genes are TRBV13 and TRBJ2-2, with D unresolved. The ends were cut back, 7 bases at V and 3 bases at J, with 9 bases in the middle. Germline V gene sequence: CDR1 PRHDT, CDR2 FYEKMQ (reference sequence). This CDR3 spans 13 amino acids. The CDR3 region has the DNA TGTGCCAGCAAAACAGCCGACACCGGGGAGCTGTTTTTT. It codes for CASKTADTGELFF.

This rearrangement joins TRBV5-8 to TRBJ2-2; tentatively, D is TRBD2 (6 bases). The length of the CDR3 is 14 residues. Germline CDR1 is SGHTS and CDR2 is YDEGEE. Trimming cost V 3 bases and J 6 bases, with 12 bases left between them. In DNA form, the CDR3 reads TGTGCCAGCAGCTCGCGGGACTCCGCCGGGGAGCTGTTTTTT. It specifies CASSSRDSAGELFF. Filled out from reference TRBV5-8 and TRBJ2-2, the complete variable domain reads EAGVTQSPTHLIKTRGQQATLRCSPISGHTSVYWYQQALGLGLQFLLWYDEGEERNRGNFPPRFSGRQFPNYSSELNVNALELEDSALYLCASSSRDSAGELFFGEGSRLTVL.

This chain's CDR3 is CASSQEPGLSQEQYF. The CDR3 DNA follows: TGCGCCAGCAGCCAAGAACCAGGGCTATCACAGGAGCAGTACTTC. The chain links TRBV4-1 to TRBJ2-7; a weak D match, TRBD1 (5 bases). This CDR3 spans 15 amino acids. Per the germline V gene, CDR1 is MGHRA and CDR2 is YSYEKL. The V and J ends lost 0 bases and 7 bases respectively, with 16 bases between them.

This clone appeared a few times. The J gene is TRBJ2-4, the V gene TRBV6-5; 10 bases align to TRBD1. The ends lost 8 bases at V and 4 bases at J; junction bases unmatched: 2. CDR1 is MNHEY and CDR2 is SVGAGI in the germline V gene. CDR3 size: 13 residues. DNA of the CDR3: TGTGCCAGCTGGGGACAGGGGAAAAACATTCAGTACTTC. As protein: CASWGQGKNIQYF.

This clone is a singleton in its sample. This chain uses TRBV4-1 with TRBJ2-2; 16 bases map to TRBD2. V shed 4 bases and J 6 bases; nucleotides not matched to a gene: 11. The CDR3 is 19 amino acids. Germline CDR1 and CDR2: MGHRA and YSYEKL. The CDR3 spells CASSPSPGLAGGPSGELFF. The CDR3 region has the DNA TGCGCCAGCAGCCCCTCACCGGGACTAGCGGGGGGGCCTTCCGGGGAGCTGTTTTTT.

The chain uses TRBV1 and TRBJ1-2. TRBV1 is noted as a pseudogene. The CDR3 length is 17 residues. This chain's CDR3 is CTSSQDQAGLMSYGYTF. The CDR3 DNA follows: TGCACCAGCAGCCAAGATCAGGCGGGGTTGATGAGCTATGGCTACACCTTC.

The chain joins TRBV29-1 to TRBJ2-7; D is possibly TRBD1 (6 bases). The CDR3 extends over 12 amino acids. The ends were cut back, 7 bases at V and 4 bases at J, with 14 bases in the middle. Germline CDR1 and CDR2: SQVTM and ANQGSEA. As DNA, the CDR3 is TGCAGCGCAGGGGACGGACCTTACGAGCAGTACTTC. This gives the protein CSAGDGPYEQYF.

V is TRBV11-2 and J is TRBJ1-4; D unclear. Germline-derived CDR1 and CDR2 are SGHAT and FQNNGV. The CDR3 is made up of 13 amino acids. Trimming cost V 4 bases and J 4 bases, with 7 bases left between them. This CDR3 is CASSWYSNEKLFF. CDR3 nucleotides: TGTGCCAGCAGCTGGTACAGTAATGAAAAACTGTTTTTT.

A few counts support this clone. The V and J genes are TRBV2 and TRBJ1-1, with 7 bases matching TRBD1. The CDR3 sequence is 12 residues long. CDR1 SNHLY and CDR2 FYNNEI come from the germline V gene. J was trimmed by 11 bases and V by 1 base; bases with no gene match: 4. Here the CDR3 reads CASSEVGQWAFF. The CDR3 DNA reads TGTGCCAGCAGTGAAGTGGGACAGTGGGCTTTCTTT. Full variable domain (missing parts from reference TRBV2 and TRBJ1-1): EPEVTQTPSHQVTQMGQEVILRCVPISNHLYFYWYRQILGQKVEFLVSFYNNEISEKSEIFDDQFSVERPDGSNFTLKIRSTKLEDSAMYFCASSEVGQWAFFGQGTRLTVV.

This clone was counted a single time. The chain combines TRBV5-3 with TRBJ2-5; a possible D gene is TRBD1 (5 bases). TRBV5-3 is flagged as an ORF with uncertain function. The CDR3 has 18 residues. Trimming shortened V by 1 base and J by 1 base, and 20 bases separated the two germline ends. CDR3 amino acids: CARSLFQGILRFQETQYF. For the CDR3, the DNA is TGTGCCAGAAGCTTGTTTCAGGGAATATTGCGATTCCAAGAGACCCAGTACTTC.

The chain carries TRBV2 and TRBJ1-1; D ambiguous. The CDR3 has 12 amino acids. From germline, CDR1 is SNHLY and CDR2 FYNNEI. V was shortened by 6 bases and J by 4 bases, with 9 bases between the two germline ends. This CDR3 is CASSGLGTEAFF. Written as DNA, the CDR3 is TGTGCCAGCAGCGGACTAGGCACTGAAGCTTTCTTT. Full variable domain (missing parts from reference TRBV2 and TRBJ1-1): EPEVTQTPSHQVTQMGQEVILRCVPISNHLYFYWYRQILGQKVEFLVSFYNNEISEKSEIFDDQFSVERPDGSNFTLKIRSTKLEDSAMYFCASSGLGTEAFFGQGTRLTVV.

This sequence joins TRBV15 and TRBJ1-6, with a tentative D call TRBD1 (6 bases). The CDR3 is 12 amino acids. Per germline, CDR1 LNHNV and CDR2 YYDKDF (reference sequence). V lost 5 bases and J lost 9, with 8 bases in between. The CDR3 is CATSSGVSPLHF. CDR3 DNA: TGTGCCACCAGCTCAGGGGTTTCACCCCTCCACTTT. Supplemented by reference TRBV15 and TRBJ1-6, the full variable domain reads DAMVIQNPRYQVTQFGKPVTLSCSQTLNHNVMYWYQQKSSQAPKLLFHYYDKDFNNEADTPDNFQSRRPNTSFCFLDIRSPGLGDTAMYLCATSSGVSPLHFGNGTRLTVT.

This clone was seen ten or more times. The chain links TRBV6-4 to TRBJ2-1, with 9 bases aligning to TRBD2. The junction had 0 bases not matched to a gene; V was cut back by 2 bases and J by 4 bases. The CDR3 loop spans 14 amino acids. Germline loops: CDR1 MRHNA, CDR2 SNTAGT. The CDR3 coding sequence is TGTGCCAGCAGTGACGCGGGGGGGTACAATGAGCAGTTCTTC. Its protein product is CASSDAGGYNEQFF.

The chain combines TRBV6-5 with TRBJ2-6; D unresolved. Per germline, CDR1 MNHEY and CDR2 SVGAGI. The length of the CDR3 is 15 residues. V was pared by 5 bases and J by 1 base, with 9 bases between. CDR3 loop: CASSPSNSGANVLTF. The CDR3 region has the DNA TGTGCCAGCAGTCCATCCAATTCTGGGGCCAACGTCCTGACTTTC.

The chain combines TRBV5-1 with TRBJ1-2; D is unresolved. This CDR3 is 13 amino acids long. V was shortened by 1 base and J by 0 bases, with 4 bases between the two germline ends. Germline V gene sequence: CDR1 SGHRS, CDR2 YFSETQ. Written as DNA, the CDR3 is TGCGCCAGCAGCTTGACAGCTAACTATGGCTACACCTTC. The encoded protein is CASSLTANYGYTF.

This chain uses TRBV4-1 with TRBJ2-3; TRBD2 matches 12 bases. In germline, CDR1 is MGHRA, CDR2 YSYEKL. This CDR3 spans 19 amino acids. V dropped 0 bases and J dropped 2; count of bases not matched to a gene: 9. The CDR3 loop is CASSQDHLAGGFYTDTQYF. The CDR3 DNA follows: TGCGCCAGCAGCCAAGATCACCTAGCGGGGGGGTTTTACACAGATACGCAGTATTTT.

The V call is TRBV7-2, the J call TRBJ1-2; D is unresolved. CDR3 length equals 14 residues. CDR1 and CDR2 (germline): SGHTA, FQGNSA. V was trimmed by 4 bases and J by 4 bases, leaving 13 bases between them. This chain's CDR3 is CASSSLGAAYGYTF. In nucleotides, the CDR3 is TGTGCCAGCAGCTCCCTCGGAGCCGCCTATGGCTACACCTTC.

The chain employs TRBV4-3 and TRBJ2-2, with a tentative D call TRBD1 (5 bases). The germline CDR1 and CDR2 sequences are LGHNA and YSLEER. V was trimmed by 0 bases and J by 8 bases, leaving 19 bases between them. The CDR3 has 17 amino acids. CDR3 sequence: CASSQEGRAFAPGELFF. CDR3 in DNA: TGCGCCAGCAGCCAAGAGGGCAGGGCCTTCGCCCCGGGGGAGCTGTTTTTT.

This chain uses TRBV29-1 with TRBJ1-1; the D gene is possibly TRBD1 (5 bases). The V gene's germline CDR1 is SQVTM and CDR2 ANQGSEA. Trimming took off 5 bases at V and 1 base at J, with 14 bases between the two ends. This CDR3 comprises 14 residues. The CDR3 here is CSVFFGRANTEAFF. CDR3 nucleotide sequence: TGCAGCGTTTTTTTTGGCAGGGCGAACACTGAAGCTTTCTTT.